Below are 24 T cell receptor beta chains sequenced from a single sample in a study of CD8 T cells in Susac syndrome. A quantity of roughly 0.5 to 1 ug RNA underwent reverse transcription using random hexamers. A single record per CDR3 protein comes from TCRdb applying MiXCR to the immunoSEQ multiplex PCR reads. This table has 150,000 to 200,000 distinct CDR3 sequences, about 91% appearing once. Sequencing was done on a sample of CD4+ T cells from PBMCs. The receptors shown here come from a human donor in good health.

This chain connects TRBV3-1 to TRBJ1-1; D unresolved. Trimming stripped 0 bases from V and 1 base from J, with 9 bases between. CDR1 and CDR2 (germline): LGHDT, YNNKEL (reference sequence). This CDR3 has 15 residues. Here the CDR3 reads CASSQDRQPNTEAFF. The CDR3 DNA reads TGTGCCAGCAGCCAAGATAGGCAGCCGAACACTGAAGCTTTCTTT.

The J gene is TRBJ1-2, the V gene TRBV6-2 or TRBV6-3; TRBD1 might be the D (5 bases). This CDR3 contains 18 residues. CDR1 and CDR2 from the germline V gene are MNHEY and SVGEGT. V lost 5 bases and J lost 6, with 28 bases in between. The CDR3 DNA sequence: TGTGCCAGCAGTACCCAGACGGGTCCCTTCCCGGGGACGGATGGCTACACCTTC. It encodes CASSTQTGPFPGTDGYTF.

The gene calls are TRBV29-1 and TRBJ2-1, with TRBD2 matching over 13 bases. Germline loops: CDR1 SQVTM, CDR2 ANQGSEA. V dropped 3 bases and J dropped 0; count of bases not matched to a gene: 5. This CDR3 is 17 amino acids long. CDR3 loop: CSVETSGRWSSYNEQFF. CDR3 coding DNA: TGCAGCGTTGAGACTAGCGGGAGGTGGAGCTCCTACAATGAGCAGTTCTTC.

The CDR3 DNA is TGTGCCTGGAGTCCTTGGACAGGGAGTGTAAGGATCTATGGCTACACCTTC. Its translation is CAWSPWTGSVRIYGYTF. The genes are TRBV30 and TRBJ1-2, with 8 bases lining up with TRBD1. The V gene's germline CDR1 is GTSNPN and CDR2 SVGIG (reference sequence). This CDR3 has 17 residues. V lost 2 bases, J lost 4 bases, and 15 bases stayed unmatched.

The CDR3 coding sequence is TGTGCCAGCTCACCTCCGGGACAGGGGAATCAGCCCCAGCATTTT. Amino acids: CASSPPGQGNQPQHF. The gene calls are TRBV18 and TRBJ1-5; 10 bases match TRBD1. The J segment lost 4 bases and the V segment lost 3 bases, leaving 3 bases of the junction unmatched. There are 15 residues in the CDR3. Germline V lookup: CDR1 KGHSH, CDR2 LQKENI.

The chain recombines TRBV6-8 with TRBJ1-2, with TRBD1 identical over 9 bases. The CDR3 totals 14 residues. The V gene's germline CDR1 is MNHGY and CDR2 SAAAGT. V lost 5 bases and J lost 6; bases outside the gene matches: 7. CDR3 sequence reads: CASSDRDRDHGYTF. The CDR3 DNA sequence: TGTGCCAGCAGTGACCGGGACAGGGACCATGGCTACACCTTC.

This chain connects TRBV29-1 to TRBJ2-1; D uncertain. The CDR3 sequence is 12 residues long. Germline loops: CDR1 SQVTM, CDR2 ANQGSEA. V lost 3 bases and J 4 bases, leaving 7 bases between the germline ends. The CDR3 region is CSVDGGYNEQFF. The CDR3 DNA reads TGCAGCGTTGACGGCGGATACAATGAGCAGTTCTTC.

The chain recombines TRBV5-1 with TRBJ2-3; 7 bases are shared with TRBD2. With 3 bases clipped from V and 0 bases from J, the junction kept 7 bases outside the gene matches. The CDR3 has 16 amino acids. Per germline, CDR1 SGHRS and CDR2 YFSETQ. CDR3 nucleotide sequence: TGCGCCAGCAGCTCCCTGGAGGGAGGGAGCACAGATACGCAGTATTTT. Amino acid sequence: CASSSLEGGSTDTQYF.

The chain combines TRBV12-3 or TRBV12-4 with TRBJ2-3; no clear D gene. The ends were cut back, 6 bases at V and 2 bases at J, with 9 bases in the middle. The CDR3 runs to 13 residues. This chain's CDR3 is CASRWSFTDTQYF. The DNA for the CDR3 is TGTGCCAGCAGGTGGAGTTTCACAGATACGCAGTATTTT.

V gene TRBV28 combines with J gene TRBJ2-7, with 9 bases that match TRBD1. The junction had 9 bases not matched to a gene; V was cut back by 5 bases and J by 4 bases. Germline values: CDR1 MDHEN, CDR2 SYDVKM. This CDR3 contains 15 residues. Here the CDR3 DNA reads TGTGCCAGCAGTCCCTTGACAGGGGGATATTACGAGCAGTACTTC. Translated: CASSPLTGGYYEQYF.

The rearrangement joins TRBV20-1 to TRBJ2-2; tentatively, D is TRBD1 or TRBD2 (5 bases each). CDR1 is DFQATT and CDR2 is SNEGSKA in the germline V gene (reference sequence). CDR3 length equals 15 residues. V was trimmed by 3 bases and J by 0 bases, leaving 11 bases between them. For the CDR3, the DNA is TGCAGTGCTAGTGAGGGGATACCGAACACCGGGGAGCTGTTTTTT. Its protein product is CSASEGIPNTGELFF.

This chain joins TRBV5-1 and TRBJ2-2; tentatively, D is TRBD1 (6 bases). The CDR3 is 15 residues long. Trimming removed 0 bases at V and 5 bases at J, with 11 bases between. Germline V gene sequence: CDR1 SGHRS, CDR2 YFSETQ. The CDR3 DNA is TGCGCCAGCAGCTTGGACAGGGCGGCGACCGGGGAGCTGTTTTTT. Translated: CASSLDRAATGELFF.

CDR3: CSARGALVMAYEQYF. CDR3 nucleotides: TGCAGTGCTAGGGGGGCCCTGGTCATGGCCTACGAGCAGTACTTC. The V and J genes are TRBV20-1 and TRBJ2-7, with D possibly being TRBD1 (6 bases). The CDR3 extends over 15 amino acids. Trimming pared 3 bases from V and 2 bases from J, leaving 17 bases between. Germline lookup yields CDR1 DFQATT and CDR2 SNEGSKA (reference sequence).

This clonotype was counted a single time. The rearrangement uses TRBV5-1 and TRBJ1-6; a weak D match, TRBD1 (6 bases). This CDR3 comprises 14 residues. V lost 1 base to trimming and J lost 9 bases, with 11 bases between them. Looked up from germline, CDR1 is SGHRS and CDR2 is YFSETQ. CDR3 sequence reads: CASSLQGMSSPLHF. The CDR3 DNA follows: TGCGCCAGCAGCTTGCAGGGGATGAGTTCACCCCTCCACTTT.

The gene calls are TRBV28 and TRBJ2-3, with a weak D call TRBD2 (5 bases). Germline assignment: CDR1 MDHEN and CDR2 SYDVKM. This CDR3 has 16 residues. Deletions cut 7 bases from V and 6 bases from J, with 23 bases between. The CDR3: CASNQARTSTGDTQYF. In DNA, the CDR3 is TGTGCCAGCAACCAAGCTAGGACCTCTACGGGGGATACGCAGTATTTT. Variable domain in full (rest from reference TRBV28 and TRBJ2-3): DVKVTQSSRYLVKRTGEKVFLECVQDMDHENMFWYRQDPGLGLRLIYFSYDVKMKEKGDIPEGYSVSREKKERFSLILESASTNQTSMYLCASNQARTSTGDTQYFGPGTRLTVL.

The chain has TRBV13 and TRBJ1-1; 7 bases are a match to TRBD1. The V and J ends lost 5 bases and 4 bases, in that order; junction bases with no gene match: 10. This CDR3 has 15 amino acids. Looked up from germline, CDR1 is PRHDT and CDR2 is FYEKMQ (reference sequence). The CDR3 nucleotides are TGTGCCAGCAGCCCCAAGCGCCAGGGGGGCACTGAAGCTTTCTTT. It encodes CASSPKRQGGTEAFF.

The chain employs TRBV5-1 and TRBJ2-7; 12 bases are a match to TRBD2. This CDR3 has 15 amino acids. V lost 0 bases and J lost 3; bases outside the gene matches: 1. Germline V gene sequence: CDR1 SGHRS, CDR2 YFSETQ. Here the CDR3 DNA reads TGCGCCAGCAGCTTGGGGACTAGCGGGGTCTACGAGCAGTACTTC. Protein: CASSLGTSGVYEQYF.

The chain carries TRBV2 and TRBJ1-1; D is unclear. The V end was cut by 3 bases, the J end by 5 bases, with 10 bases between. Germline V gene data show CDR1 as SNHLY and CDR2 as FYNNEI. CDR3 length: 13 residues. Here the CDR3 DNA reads TGTGCCAGCAGTGATATCCTTGGGACTGAAGCTTTCTTT. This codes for CASSDILGTEAFF.

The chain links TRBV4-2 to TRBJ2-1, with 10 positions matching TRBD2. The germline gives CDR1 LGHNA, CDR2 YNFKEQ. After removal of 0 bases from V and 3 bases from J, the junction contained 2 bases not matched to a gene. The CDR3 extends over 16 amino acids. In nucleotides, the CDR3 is TGTGCCAGCAGCCAAGAGCTAGCGGGAGTCTACAATGAGCAGTTCTTC. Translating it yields CASSQELAGVYNEQFF.

The CDR3 here is CAWSPLRRGQDYGYTF. DNA of the CDR3: TGTGCCTGGAGCCCCCTGCGGCGGGGGCAGGACTATGGCTACACCTTC. The rearrangement uses TRBV30 and TRBJ1-2; tentative D call: TRBD1 (6 bases). Trimming took off 3 bases at V and 3 bases at J, with 20 bases between the two ends. The CDR3 runs to 16 residues. The germline CDR1 and CDR2 sequences are GTSNPN and SVGIG (reference sequence).

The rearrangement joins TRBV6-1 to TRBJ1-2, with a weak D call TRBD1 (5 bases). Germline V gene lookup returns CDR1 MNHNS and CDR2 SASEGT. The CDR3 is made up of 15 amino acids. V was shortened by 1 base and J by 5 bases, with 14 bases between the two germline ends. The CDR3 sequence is CASSEGGGIGYGYTF. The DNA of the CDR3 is TGTGCCAGCAGTGAAGGGGGCGGTATCGGGTATGGCTACACCTTC.

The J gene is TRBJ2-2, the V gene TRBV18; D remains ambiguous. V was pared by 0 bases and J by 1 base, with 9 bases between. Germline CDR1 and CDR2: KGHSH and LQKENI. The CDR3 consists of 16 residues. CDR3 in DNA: TGTGCCAGCTCACCACCGATGACACTGAACACCGGGGAGCTGTTTTTT. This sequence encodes CASSPPMTLNTGELFF. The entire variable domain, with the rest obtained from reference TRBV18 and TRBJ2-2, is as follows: NAGVMQNPRHLVRRRGQEARLRCSPMKGHSHVYWYRQLPEEGLKFMVYLQKENIIDESGMPKERFSAEFPKEGPSILRIQQVVRGDSAAYFCASSPPMTLNTGELFFGEGSRLTVL.

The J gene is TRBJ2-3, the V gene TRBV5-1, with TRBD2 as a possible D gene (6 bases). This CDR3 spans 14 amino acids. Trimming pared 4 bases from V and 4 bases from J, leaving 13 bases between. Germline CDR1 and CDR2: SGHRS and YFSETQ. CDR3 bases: TGCGCCAGCAGCGACCCGACTAGTTCAGATACGCAGTATTTT. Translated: CASSDPTSSDTQYF.

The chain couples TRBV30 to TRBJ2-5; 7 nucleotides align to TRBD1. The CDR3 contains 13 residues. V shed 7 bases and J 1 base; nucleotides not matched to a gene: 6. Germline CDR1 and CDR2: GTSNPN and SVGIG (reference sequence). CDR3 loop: CASSGQTQETQYF. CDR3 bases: TGTGCCTCCTCGGGACAGACCCAAGAGACCCAGTACTTC.